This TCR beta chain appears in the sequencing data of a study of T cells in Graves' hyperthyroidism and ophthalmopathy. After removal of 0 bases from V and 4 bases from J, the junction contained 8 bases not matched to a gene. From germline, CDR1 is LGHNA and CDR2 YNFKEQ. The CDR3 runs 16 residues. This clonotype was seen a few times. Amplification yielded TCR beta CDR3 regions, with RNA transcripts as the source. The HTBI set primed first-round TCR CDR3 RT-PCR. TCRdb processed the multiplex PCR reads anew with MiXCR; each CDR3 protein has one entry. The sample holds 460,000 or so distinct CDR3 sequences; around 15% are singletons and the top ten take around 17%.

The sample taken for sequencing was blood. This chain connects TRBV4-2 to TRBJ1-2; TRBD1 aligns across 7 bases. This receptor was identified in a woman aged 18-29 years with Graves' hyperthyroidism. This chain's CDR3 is CASSQEATGSGYGYTF. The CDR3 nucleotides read TGTGCCAGCAGCCAAGAGGCGACAGGGTCGGGCTATGGCTACACCTTC.